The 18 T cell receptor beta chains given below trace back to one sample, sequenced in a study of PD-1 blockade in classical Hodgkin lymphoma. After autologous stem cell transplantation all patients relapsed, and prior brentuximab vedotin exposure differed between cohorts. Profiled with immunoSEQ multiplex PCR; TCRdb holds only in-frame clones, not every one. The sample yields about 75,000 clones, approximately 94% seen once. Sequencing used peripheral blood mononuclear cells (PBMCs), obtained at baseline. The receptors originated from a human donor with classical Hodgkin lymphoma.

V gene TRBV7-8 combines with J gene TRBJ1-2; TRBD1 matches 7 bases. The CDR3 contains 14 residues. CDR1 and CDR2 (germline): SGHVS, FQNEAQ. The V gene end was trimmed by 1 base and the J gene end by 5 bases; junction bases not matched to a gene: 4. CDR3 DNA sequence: TGTGCCAGCAGCTTAGGAGAGACAGGGTATGGCTACACCTTC. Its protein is CASSLGETGYGYTF.

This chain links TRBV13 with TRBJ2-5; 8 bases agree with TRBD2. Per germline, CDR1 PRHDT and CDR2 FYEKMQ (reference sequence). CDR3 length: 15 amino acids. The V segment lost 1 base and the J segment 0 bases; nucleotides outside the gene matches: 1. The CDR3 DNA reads TGTGCCAGCAGCTTAGCGGGGGGGTACCAAGAGACCCAGTACTTC. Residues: CASSLAGGYQETQYF.

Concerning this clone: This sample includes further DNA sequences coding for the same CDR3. CDR3 region: CASSSGQGATDTQYF. DNA of the CDR3: TGTGCCAGCAGCTCCGGACAGGGGGCAACAGATACGCAGTATTTT. The V and J genes are TRBV7-3 and TRBJ2-3; 11 positions match TRBD1. Trimming at V came to 4 bases and at J to 3 bases, leaving 3 bases not matched to a gene. CDR3 length equals 15 residues. CDR1 SGHTA and CDR2 FQGTGA come from the germline V gene.

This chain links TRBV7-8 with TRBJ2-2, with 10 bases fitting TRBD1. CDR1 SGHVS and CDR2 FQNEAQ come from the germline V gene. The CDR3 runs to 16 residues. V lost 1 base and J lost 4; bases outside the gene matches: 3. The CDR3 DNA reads TGTGCCAGCAGCTTAGGCGGGACAGGGGCCACCGGGGAGCTGTTTTTT. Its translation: CASSLGGTGATGELFF. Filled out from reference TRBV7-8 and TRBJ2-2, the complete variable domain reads GAGVSQSPRYKVAKRGQDVALRCDPISGHVSLFWYQQALGQGPEFLTYFQNEAQLDKSGLPSDRFFAERPEGSVSTLKIQRTQQEDSAVYLCASSLGGTGATGELFFGEGSRLTVL.

The DNA of the CDR3 is TGTGCCAGCAGTTACGGACCCTTCTACGAGCAGTACTTC. Translation: CASSYGPFYEQYF. The chain combines TRBV6-5 with TRBJ2-7; D remains ambiguous. V dropped 2 bases and J dropped 3 bases, with 8 bases sitting between them. The germline CDR1 and CDR2 sequences are MNHEY and SVGAGI. The CDR3 spans 13 residues.

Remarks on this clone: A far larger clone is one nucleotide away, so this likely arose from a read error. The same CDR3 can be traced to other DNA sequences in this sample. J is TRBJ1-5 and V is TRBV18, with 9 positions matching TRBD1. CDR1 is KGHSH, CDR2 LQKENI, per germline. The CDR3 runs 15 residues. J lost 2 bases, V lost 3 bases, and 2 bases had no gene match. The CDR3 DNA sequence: TGTGCCAGCTCACCGGACAGGGGCGGCAATCAGCCCCAGCATTTT. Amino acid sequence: CASSPDRGGNQPQHF.

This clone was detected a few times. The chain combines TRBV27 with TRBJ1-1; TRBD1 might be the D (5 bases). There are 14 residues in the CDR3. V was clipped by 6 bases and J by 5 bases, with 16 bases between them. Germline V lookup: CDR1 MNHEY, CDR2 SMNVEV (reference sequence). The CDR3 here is CASSPLGGKTEAFF. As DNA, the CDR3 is TGTGCCAGCAGCCCTCTTGGGGGGAAGACTGAAGCTTTCTTT.

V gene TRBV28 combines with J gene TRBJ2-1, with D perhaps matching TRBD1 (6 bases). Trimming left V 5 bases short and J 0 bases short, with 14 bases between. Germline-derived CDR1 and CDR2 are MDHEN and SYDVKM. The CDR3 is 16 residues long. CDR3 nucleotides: TGTGCCAGCAGTCGAACAGGGATGAGCTCCTACAATGAGCAGTTCTTC. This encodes CASSRTGMSSYNEQFF. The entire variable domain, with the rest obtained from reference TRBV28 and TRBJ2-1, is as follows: DVKVTQSSRYLVKRTGEKVFLECVQDMDHENMFWYRQDPGLGLRLIYFSYDVKMKEKGDIPEGYSVSREKKERFSLILESASTNQTSMYLCASSRTGMSSYNEQFFGPGTRLTVL.

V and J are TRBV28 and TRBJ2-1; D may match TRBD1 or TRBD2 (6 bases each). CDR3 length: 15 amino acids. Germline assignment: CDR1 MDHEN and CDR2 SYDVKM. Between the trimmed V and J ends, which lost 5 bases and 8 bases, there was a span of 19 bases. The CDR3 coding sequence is TGTGCCAGCAGTACCACTGGGGGCGGGGTGTATGAGCAGTTCTTC. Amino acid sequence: CASSTTGGGVYEQFF.

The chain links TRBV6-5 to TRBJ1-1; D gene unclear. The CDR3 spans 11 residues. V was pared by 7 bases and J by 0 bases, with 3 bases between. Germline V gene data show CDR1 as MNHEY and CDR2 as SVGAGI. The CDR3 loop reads CASKVNTEAFF. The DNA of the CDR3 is TGTGCCAGCAAGGTGAACACTGAAGCTTTCTTT.

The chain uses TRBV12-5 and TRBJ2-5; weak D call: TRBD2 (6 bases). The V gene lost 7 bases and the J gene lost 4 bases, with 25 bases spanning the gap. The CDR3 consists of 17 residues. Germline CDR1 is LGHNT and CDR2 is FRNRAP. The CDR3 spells CASANPTGLGGRETQYF. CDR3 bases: TGTGCTAGTGCCAACCCTACAGGACTCGGAGGGCGAGAGACCCAGTACTTC. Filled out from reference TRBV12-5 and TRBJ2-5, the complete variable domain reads DARVTQTPRHKVTEMGQEVTMRCQPILGHNTVFWYRQTMMQGLELLAYFRNRAPLDDSGMPKDRFSAEMPDATLATLKIQPSEPRDSAVYFCASANPTGLGGRETQYFGPGTRLLVL.

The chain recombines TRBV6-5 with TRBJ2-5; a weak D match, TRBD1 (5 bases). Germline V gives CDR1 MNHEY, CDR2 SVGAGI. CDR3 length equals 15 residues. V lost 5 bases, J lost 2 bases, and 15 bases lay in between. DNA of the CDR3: TGTGCCAGCAGTAAGTCGGTGACAGAACAAGAGACCCAGTACTTC. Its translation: CASSKSVTEQETQYF.

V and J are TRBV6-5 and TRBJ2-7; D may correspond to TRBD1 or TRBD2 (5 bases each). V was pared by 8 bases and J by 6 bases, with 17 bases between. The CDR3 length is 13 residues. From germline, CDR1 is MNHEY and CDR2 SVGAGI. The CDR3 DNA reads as TGTGCCAGCCTCAAGCCAGGGAGCTCCGAGCAGTACTTC. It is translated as CASLKPGSSEQYF.

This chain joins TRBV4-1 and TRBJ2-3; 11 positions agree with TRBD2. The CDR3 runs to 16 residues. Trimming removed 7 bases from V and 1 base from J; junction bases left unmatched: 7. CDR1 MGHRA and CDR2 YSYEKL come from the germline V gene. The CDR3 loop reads CASKTPTSGGTDTQYF. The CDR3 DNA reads TGCGCCAGCAAAACCCCGACTAGCGGGGGCACAGATACGCAGTATTTT.

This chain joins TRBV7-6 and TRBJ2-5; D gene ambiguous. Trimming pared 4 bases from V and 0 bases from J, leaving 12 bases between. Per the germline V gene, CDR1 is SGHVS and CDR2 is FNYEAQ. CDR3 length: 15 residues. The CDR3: CASSSLRSNQETQYF. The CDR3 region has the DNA TGTGCCAGCAGCTCATTGAGGTCGAACCAAGAGACCCAGTACTTC. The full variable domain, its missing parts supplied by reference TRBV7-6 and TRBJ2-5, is GAGVSQSPRYKVTKRGQDVALRCDPISGHVSLYWYRQALGQGPEFLTYFNYEAQQDKSGLPNDRFSAERPEGSISTLTIQRTEQRDSAMYRCASSSLRSNQETQYFGPGTRLLVL.

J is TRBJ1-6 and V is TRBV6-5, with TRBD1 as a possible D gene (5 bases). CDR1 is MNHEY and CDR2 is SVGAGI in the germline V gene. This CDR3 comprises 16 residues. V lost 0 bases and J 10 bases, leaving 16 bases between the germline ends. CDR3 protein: CASSYSKGRVNSPLHF. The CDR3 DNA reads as TGTGCCAGCAGTTACTCGAAGGGCAGGGTGAACTCACCCCTCCACTTT.

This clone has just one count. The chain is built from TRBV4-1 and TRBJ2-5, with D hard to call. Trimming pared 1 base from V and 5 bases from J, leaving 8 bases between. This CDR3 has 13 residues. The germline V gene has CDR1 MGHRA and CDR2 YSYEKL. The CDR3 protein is CASSQGVWETQYF. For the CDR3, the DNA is TGCGCCAGCAGCCAAGGAGTGTGGGAGACCCAGTACTTC.

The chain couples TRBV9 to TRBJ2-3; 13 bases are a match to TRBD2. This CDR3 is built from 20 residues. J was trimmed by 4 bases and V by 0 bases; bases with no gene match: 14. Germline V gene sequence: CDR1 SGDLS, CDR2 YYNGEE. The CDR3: CASSVAMRLAGGSGPDTQYF. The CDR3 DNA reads TGTGCCAGCAGCGTAGCTATGAGACTAGCGGGGGGTAGCGGGCCAGATACGCAGTATTTT.